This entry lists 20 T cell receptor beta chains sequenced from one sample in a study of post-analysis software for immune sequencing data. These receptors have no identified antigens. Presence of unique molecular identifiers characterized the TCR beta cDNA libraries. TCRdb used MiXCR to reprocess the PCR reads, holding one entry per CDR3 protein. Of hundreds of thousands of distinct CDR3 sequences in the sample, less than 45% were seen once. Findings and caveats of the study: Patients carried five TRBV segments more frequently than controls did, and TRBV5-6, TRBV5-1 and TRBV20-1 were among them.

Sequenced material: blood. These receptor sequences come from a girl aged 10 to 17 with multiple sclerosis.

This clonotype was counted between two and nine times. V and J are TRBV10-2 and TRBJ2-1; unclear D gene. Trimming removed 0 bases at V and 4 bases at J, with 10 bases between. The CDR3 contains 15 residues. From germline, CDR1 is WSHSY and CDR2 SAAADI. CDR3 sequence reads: CASSESQRLYNEQFF. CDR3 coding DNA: TGCGCCAGCAGTGAGTCTCAGAGATTGTACAATGAGCAGTTCTTC.

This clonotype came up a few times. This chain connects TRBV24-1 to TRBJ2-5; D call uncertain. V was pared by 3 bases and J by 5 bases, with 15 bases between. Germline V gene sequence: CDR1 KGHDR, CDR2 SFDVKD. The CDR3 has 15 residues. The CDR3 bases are TGTGCCACCAGTGATATCGGCCACCCCGGGGAGACCCAGTACTTC. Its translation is CATSDIGHPGETQYF.

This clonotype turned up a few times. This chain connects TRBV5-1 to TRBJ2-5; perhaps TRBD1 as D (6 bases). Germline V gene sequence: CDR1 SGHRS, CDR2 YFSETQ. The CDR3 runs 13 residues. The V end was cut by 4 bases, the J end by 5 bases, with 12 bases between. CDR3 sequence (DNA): TGCGCCAGCAGCGTGGGACAAGGGGAGACCCAGTACTTC. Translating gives CASSVGQGETQYF.

The CDR3 DNA reads TGCAGTGCTAGAATCCCCGGGACCACAGGCCATCGGGGTACGCAGTATTTT. Protein: CSARIPGTTGHRGTQYF. The chain links TRBV20-1 to TRBJ2-3; D tentatively fits TRBD1 or TRBD2 (5 bases each). In germline, CDR1 is DFQATT, CDR2 SNEGSKA (reference sequence). The CDR3 has 17 residues. Trimming removed 2 bases at V and 8 bases at J, with 26 bases between.

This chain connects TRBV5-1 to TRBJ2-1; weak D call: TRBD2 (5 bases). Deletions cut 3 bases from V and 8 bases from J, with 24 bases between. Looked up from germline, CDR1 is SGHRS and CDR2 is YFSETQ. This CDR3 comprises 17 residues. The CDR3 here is CASSWTPRERWSDEQFF. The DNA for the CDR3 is TGCGCCAGCAGCTGGACGCCCCGGGAACGGTGGTCGGATGAGCAGTTCTTC.

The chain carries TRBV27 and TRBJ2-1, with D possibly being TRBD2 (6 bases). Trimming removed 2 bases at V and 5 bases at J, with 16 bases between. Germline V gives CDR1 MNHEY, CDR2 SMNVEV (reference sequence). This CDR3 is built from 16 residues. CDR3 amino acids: CASSLATGVRNNEQFF. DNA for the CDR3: TGTGCCAGCAGTTTAGCAACGGGAGTTCGAAACAATGAGCAGTTCTTC.

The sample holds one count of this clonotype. The CDR3 is CASSLRSGSGTDTQYF. In DNA form, the CDR3 reads TGCGCCAGCAGCTTGAGGAGCGGGAGCGGCACAGATACGCAGTATTTT. V is TRBV5-1 and J is TRBJ2-3, with 8 bases aligning to TRBD2. The CDR3 is made up of 16 amino acids. CDR1 and CDR2 from the germline V gene are SGHRS and YFSETQ. Trimming cost V 1 base and J 1 base; bases outside gene matches: 5.

The CDR3 nucleotides read TGCGCCAGCAGCTTGGATGGCAGGGCAAGCAATCAGCCCCAGCATTTT. Amino acids: CASSLDGRASNQPQHF. The genes are TRBV5-1 and TRBJ1-5; maybe TRBD1 (5 bases). Germline loops: CDR1 SGHRS, CDR2 YFSETQ. This CDR3 contains 16 residues. V dropped 0 bases and J dropped 1 base, with 11 bases sitting between them.

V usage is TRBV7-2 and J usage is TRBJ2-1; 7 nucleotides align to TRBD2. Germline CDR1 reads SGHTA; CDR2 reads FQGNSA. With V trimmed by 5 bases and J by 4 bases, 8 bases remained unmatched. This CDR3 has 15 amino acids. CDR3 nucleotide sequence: TGTGCCAGCAGCCTCCGGCTAGCGGCGTACAATGAGCAGTTCTTC. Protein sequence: CASSLRLAAYNEQFF.

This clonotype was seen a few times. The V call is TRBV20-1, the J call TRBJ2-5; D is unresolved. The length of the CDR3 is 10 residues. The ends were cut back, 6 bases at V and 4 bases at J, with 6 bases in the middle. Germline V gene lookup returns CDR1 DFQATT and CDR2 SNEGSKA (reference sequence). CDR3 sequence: CSAIRETQYF. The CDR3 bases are TGCAGTGCCATAAGAGAGACCCAGTACTTC.

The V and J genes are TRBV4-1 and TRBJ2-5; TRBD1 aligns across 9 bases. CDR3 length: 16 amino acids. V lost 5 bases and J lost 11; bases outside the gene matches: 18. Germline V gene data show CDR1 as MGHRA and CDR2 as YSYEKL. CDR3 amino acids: CASSSSDWTGDFVQYF. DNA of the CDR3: TGCGCCAGCAGCTCCTCAGACTGGACAGGGGATTTTGTGCAGTACTTC.

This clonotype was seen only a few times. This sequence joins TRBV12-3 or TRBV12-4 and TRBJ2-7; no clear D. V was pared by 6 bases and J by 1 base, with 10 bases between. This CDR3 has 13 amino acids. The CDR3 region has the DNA TGTGCCAGCAGCCTTACTTATTCCTACGAGCAGTACTTC. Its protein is CASSLTYSYEQYF.

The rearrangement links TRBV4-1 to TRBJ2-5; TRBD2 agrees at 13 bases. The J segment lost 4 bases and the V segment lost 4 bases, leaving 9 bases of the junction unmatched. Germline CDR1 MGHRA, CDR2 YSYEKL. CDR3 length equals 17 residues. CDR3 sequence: CASSPLAGGPEGETQYF. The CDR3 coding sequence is TGCGCCAGCAGCCCACTAGCGGGAGGGCCTGAAGGAGAGACCCAGTACTTC.

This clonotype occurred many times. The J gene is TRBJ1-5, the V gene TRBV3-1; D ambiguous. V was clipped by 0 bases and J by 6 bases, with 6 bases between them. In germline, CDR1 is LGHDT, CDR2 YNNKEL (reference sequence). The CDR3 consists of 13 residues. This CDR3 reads CASSQDRGQPQHF. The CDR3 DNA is TGTGCCAGCAGCCAAGATCGGGGTCAGCCCCAGCATTTT.

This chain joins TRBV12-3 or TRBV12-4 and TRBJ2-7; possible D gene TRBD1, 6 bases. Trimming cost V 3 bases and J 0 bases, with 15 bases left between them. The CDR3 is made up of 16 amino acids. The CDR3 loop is CASSLGEGDNSYEQYF. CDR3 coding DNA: TGTGCCAGCAGTTTGGGGGAAGGGGACAACTCCTACGAGCAGTACTTC.

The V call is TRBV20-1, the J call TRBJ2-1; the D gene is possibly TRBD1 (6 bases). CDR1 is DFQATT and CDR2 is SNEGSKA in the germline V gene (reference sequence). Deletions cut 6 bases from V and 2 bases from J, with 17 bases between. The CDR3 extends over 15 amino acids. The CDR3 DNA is TGCAGTGCCCACCGCGAACAGGGCGCCTACAATGAGCAGTTCTTC. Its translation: CSAHREQGAYNEQFF.

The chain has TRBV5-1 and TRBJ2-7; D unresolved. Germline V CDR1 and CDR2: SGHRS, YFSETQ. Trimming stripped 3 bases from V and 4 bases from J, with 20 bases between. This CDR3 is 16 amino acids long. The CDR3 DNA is TGCGCCAGCAGCTCCCTGACCACCACCCTGTCTTACGAGCAGTACTTC. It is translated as CASSSLTTTLSYEQYF.

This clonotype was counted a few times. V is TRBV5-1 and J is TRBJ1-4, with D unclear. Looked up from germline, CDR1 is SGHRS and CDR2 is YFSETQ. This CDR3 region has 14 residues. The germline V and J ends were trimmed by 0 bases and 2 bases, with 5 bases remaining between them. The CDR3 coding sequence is TGCGCCAGCAGCTTGGATTCCACTAATGAAAAACTGTTTTTT. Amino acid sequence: CASSLDSTNEKLFF.

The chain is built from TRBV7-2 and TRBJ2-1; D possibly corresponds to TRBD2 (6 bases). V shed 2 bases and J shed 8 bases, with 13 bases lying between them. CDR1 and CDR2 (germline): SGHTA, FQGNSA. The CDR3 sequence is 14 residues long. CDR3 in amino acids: CASSLMGGTYEQFF. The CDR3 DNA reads TGTGCCAGCAGCTTAATGGGCGGGACCTATGAGCAGTTCTTC. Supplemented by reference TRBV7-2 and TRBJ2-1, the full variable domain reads GAGVSQSPSNKVTEKGKDVELRCDPISGHTALYWYRQSLGQGLEFLIYFQGNSAPDKSGLPSDRFSAERTGGSVSTLTIQRTQQEDSAVYLCASSLMGGTYEQFFGPGTRLTVL.

The CDR3 bases are TGTGCCAGCAGCTCGCCGGAGCGGGAAAGCTCCTACGAGCAGTACTTC. Its protein is CASSSPERESSYEQYF. The chain joins TRBV7-8 to TRBJ2-4, with TRBD2 identical over 7 bases. The J call is in doubt because the DNA end fits TRBJ2-7 better. Germline V lookup: CDR1 SGHVS, CDR2 FQNEAQ. This CDR3 spans 16 amino acids.